A single TCR beta chain is shown here with its context. The data were obtained in a study of blood T cell repertoires in COVID-19. Study at large: Spain, Italy and the United States supplied samples that represented acute and convalescent COVID-19.

Trimming removed 2 bases at V and 2 bases at J, with 14 bases between. Germline V gives CDR1 SGHTS, CDR2 YDEGEE. CDR3 length equals 15 residues. Profiling relied on immunoSEQ multiplex PCR, and the TCRdb table lists in-frame clones only, not all of them. Of approximately 300,000 clones in the sample, roughly four fifths were seen once. The clonotype originates from a person between 65 and 79 years old with COVID-19, enrolled during active disease. This chain connects TRBV5-8 to TRBJ2-7; D is ambiguous. The sequencing sample was made of peripheral blood. The CDR3 nucleotides are TGTGCCAGCAGCTTCGACGACTCCTTACCCTACGAGCAGTACTTC. Translation gives CASSFDDSLPYEQYF.